The 31 T cell receptor beta chains below were found in one sample sequenced in a study of technical replicates of blood from a handful of donors. Some clones are missing from TCRdb's copy, which holds only in-frame ones; the method was immunoSEQ multiplex PCR. In the table there are 95,000 or so clones, roughly 95% of which are singletons. The source material was T cells isolated from PBMCs. These receptors were obtained from a human donor in good health.

The chain employs TRBV6-6 and TRBJ2-7; possibly TRBD1 for D (6 bases). The CDR3 has 16 amino acids. With 6 bases removed from V and 4 bases from J, the gap between germline ends came to 22 bases. From germline, CDR1 is MNHNY and CDR2 SVGAGI (reference sequence). The CDR3 nucleotides are TGTGCCAGCAGCTGGACAGCAAGTCTCGATTATTACGAGCAGTACTTC. Amino acids: CASSWTASLDYYEQYF.

The V and J genes are TRBV9 and TRBJ2-1; TRBD1 is a possible D gene (6 bases). Per germline, CDR1 SGDLS and CDR2 YYNGEE. With 6 bases removed from V and 1 base from J, the gap between germline ends came to 17 bases. The CDR3 totals 16 residues. The CDR3 loop reads CASNREIRGSYNEQFF. CDR3 in DNA: TGTGCCAGCAACAGGGAGATAAGGGGGTCCTACAATGAGCAGTTCTTC.

The rearrangement joins TRBV6-5 to TRBJ2-7; a weak D match, TRBD2 (6 bases). The CDR3 spans 15 residues. V dropped 0 bases and J dropped 2 bases, with 11 bases sitting between them. Looked up from germline, CDR1 is MNHEY and CDR2 is SVGAGI. CDR3 sequence (DNA): TGTGCCAGCAGTTACTCGAGGCGGGGCACCTACGAGCAGTACTTC. Its translation is CASSYSRRGTYEQYF.

This chain uses TRBV4-1 with TRBJ2-2; D perhaps matches TRBD2 (5 bases). The length of the CDR3 is 15 residues. Germline CDR1 MGHRA, CDR2 YSYEKL. Trimming cost V 3 bases and J 7 bases, with 15 bases left between them. CDR3 bases: TGCGCCAGCAGCCAGGCGGGTGCCCGGGACGGGGAGCTGTTTTTT. Encoded protein: CASSQAGARDGELFF.

The chain links TRBV19 to TRBJ2-2; 10 bases match TRBD2. Germline CDR1 LNHDA, CDR2 SQIVND (reference sequence). CDR3 size: 16 residues. J was trimmed by 7 bases and V by 1 base; bases with no gene match: 6. The CDR3 here is CASSIGLAGDIGELFF. In nucleotides, the CDR3 is TGTGCCAGTAGTATAGGGCTAGCGGGAGATATCGGGGAGCTGTTTTTT.

This chain uses TRBV7-6 with TRBJ1-5, with 8 bases lining up with TRBD1. The CDR3 is made up of 17 amino acids. The germline V gene encodes CDR1 SGHVS and CDR2 FNYEAQ. Unmatched junction bases numbered 13, after V lost 5 bases and J lost 4 bases. The CDR3 loop is CASSQATGTGVNQPQHF. CDR3 in DNA: TGTGCCAGCAGCCAGGCTACCGGGACAGGCGTAAATCAGCCCCAGCATTTT.

V usage is TRBV30 and J usage is TRBJ1-2, with TRBD1 as a possible D gene (5 bases). The CDR3 is 11 amino acids. The V gene's germline CDR1 is GTSNPN and CDR2 SVGIG (reference sequence). Trimming took off 5 bases at V and 7 bases at J, with 11 bases between the two ends. The CDR3 sequence: CAWSQGGGYTF. The DNA for the CDR3 is TGTGCCTGGTCCCAGGGAGGTGGCTACACCTTC.

The chain carries TRBV7-8 and TRBJ2-7; 14 bases line up with TRBD2. The ends lost 5 bases at V and 2 bases at J; junction bases unmatched: 17. CDR1 SGHVS and CDR2 FQNEAQ come from the germline V gene. The CDR3 extends over 20 amino acids. The CDR3 sequence: CASSSPPGTSGSRTAYEQYF. The CDR3 DNA follows: TGTGCCAGCAGCAGCCCACCCGGGACTAGCGGGAGCAGAACTGCCTACGAGCAGTACTTC. Full variable domain (missing parts from reference TRBV7-8 and TRBJ2-7): GAGVSQSPRYKVAKRGQDVALRCDPISGHVSLFWYQQALGQGPEFLTYFQNEAQLDKSGLPSDRFFAERPEGSVSTLKIQRTQQEDSAVYLCASSSPPGTSGSRTAYEQYFGPGTRLTVT.

The J gene is TRBJ1-4, the V gene TRBV19; no firm D call. The CDR3 runs to 16 residues. V dropped 0 bases and J dropped 7 bases, with 15 bases sitting between them. Germline V lookup: CDR1 LNHDA, CDR2 SQIVND (reference sequence). Written as DNA, the CDR3 is TGTGCCAGTAGTATAGAAGCAGCGGGGTCCGGTGAAAAACTGTTTTTT. Translated: CASSIEAAGSGEKLFF.

V is TRBV7-9 and J is TRBJ2-7, with 9 bases aligning to TRBD1. Germline-derived CDR1 and CDR2 are SEHNR and FQNEAQ (reference sequence). The J segment lost 0 bases and the V segment lost 0 bases, leaving 9 bases of the junction unmatched. The CDR3 is 18 amino acids. The CDR3, as DNA: TGTGCCAGCAGCTTAGCACAGGGGGCGCGGAGTGGCTCCTACGAGCAGTACTTC. Translation: CASSLAQGARSGSYEQYF.

The V and J genes are TRBV30 and TRBJ2-3, with TRBD2 matching over 13 bases. The CDR3 has 16 amino acids. CDR1 and CDR2 (germline): GTSNPN, SVGIG (reference sequence). With 4 bases clipped from V and 4 bases from J, the junction kept 8 bases outside the gene matches. As DNA, the CDR3 is TGTGCCTGGACCCTCCCAACTAGCGGGAGGGCAGATACGCAGTATTTT. This sequence encodes CAWTLPTSGRADTQYF. The variable domain in full, completed from reference TRBV30 and TRBJ2-3, reads SQTIHQWPATLVQPVGSPLSLECTVEGTSNPNLYWYRQAAGRGLQLLFYSVGIGQISSEVPQNLSASRPQDRQFILSSKKLLLSDSGFYLCAWTLPTSGRADTQYFGPGTRLTVL.

V usage is TRBV28 and J usage is TRBJ1-3; D is uncertain. CDR1 and CDR2 (germline): MDHEN, SYDVKM. The V end lost 2 bases, the J end lost 0 bases, and 8 bases lay between the germline ends. This CDR3 spans 15 amino acids. This CDR3 reads CASSLVPSSGNTIYF. CDR3 sequence (DNA): TGTGCCAGCAGTTTAGTTCCCAGCTCTGGAAACACCATATATTTT. Drawing the rest from reference TRBV28 and TRBJ1-3, the complete variable domain is DVKVTQSSRYLVKRTGEKVFLECVQDMDHENMFWYRQDPGLGLRLIYFSYDVKMKEKGDIPEGYSVSREKKERFSLILESASTNQTSMYLCASSLVPSSGNTIYFGEGSWLTVV.

The chain joins TRBV19 to TRBJ1-5; tentative D call: TRBD1 (6 bases). Germline V gives CDR1 LNHDA, CDR2 SQIVND (reference sequence). The CDR3 totals 17 residues. The V end was cut by 5 bases, the J end by 7 bases, with 24 bases between. The CDR3 reads CASSPVHRGTPLQPQHF. The CDR3 DNA sequence: TGTGCCAGTAGTCCCGTCCACCGAGGGACACCACTACAGCCCCAGCATTTT. Full variable domain (outside the CDR3, taken from reference TRBV19 and TRBJ1-5): DGGITQSPKYLFRKEGQNVTLSCEQNLNHDAMYWYRQDPGQGLRLIYYSQIVNDFQKGDIAEGYSVSREKKESFPLTVTSAQKNPTAFYLCASSPVHRGTPLQPQHFGDGTRLSIL.

The chain employs TRBV7-2 and TRBJ2-7, with D possibly matching TRBD1 (6 bases). Germline CDR1 SGHTA, CDR2 FQGNSA. The length of the CDR3 is 15 residues. V was pared by 5 bases and J by 6 bases, with 20 bases between. CDR3 region: CASSPDSTFPVEQYF. The CDR3 DNA sequence: TGTGCCAGCAGCCCGGACAGCACCTTTCCTGTCGAGCAGTACTTC.

The chain has TRBV7-9 and TRBJ2-5, with 11 bases identical to TRBD2. J lost 4 bases, V lost 4 bases, and 8 bases had no gene match. The CDR3 consists of 16 residues. Germline-derived CDR1 and CDR2 are SEHNR and FQNEAQ (reference sequence). The CDR3 sequence: CASSSRTSGFGETQYF. The CDR3 nucleotides are TGTGCCAGCAGCTCAAGGACTAGCGGGTTTGGAGAGACCCAGTACTTC.

V is TRBV5-1 and J is TRBJ2-7; 11 bases align to TRBD2. The CDR3 is made up of 13 amino acids. Germline V lookup: CDR1 SGHRS, CDR2 YFSETQ. J gave up 2 bases and V 7 bases, and 2 bases lay outside the gene matches. CDR3 residues: CASGTSGTYEQYF. CDR3 in DNA: TGCGCCAGCGGGACTAGCGGAACCTACGAGCAGTACTTC.

The gene calls are TRBV11-1 and TRBJ1-3; D not resolved. Germline CDR1 SGHAT, CDR2 FQDESV (reference sequence). Trimming removed 0 bases from V and 4 bases from J, with 7 bases in between. This CDR3 comprises 14 residues. The CDR3: CASSLASTGNTIYF. The CDR3 DNA reads TGTGCCAGCAGCTTAGCGAGTACCGGAAACACCATATATTTT.

The CDR3 reads CASSQDWNSGTYEQYF. In DNA, the CDR3 is TGCGCCAGCAGCCAAGATTGGAATAGCGGGACTTACGAGCAGTACTTC. This rearrangement joins TRBV4-1 to TRBJ2-7; 8 positions match TRBD2. The germline V gene encodes CDR1 MGHRA and CDR2 YSYEKL. Unmatched junction bases numbered 8, after V lost 0 bases and J lost 4 bases. There are 16 residues in the CDR3.

The count of this clone is one. The gene calls are TRBV5-4 and TRBJ2-7; no reliable D call. V dropped 0 bases and J dropped 1 base, with 11 bases sitting between them. CDR1 and CDR2 (germline): SGHNT, YYREEE (reference sequence). There are 15 residues in the CDR3. CDR3 amino acids: CASSLESARSYEQYF. In nucleotides, the CDR3 is TGTGCCAGCAGCTTGGAGTCTGCGAGGTCCTACGAGCAGTACTTC.

The rearrangement links TRBV7-9 to TRBJ2-3, with D possibly being TRBD2 (6 bases). The germline V and J ends were trimmed by 5 bases and 2 bases, with 17 bases remaining between them. The CDR3 has 16 amino acids. The germline V gene encodes CDR1 SEHNR and CDR2 FQNEAQ (reference sequence). The CDR3 loop is CASSPPGTFYTDTQYF. The CDR3 nucleotides read TGTGCCAGCAGCCCCCCCGGGACTTTTTACACAGATACGCAGTATTTT.

The chain employs TRBV18 and TRBJ1-5; the match to TRBD1 covers 8 bases. This CDR3 has 16 residues. CDR1 and CDR2 from the germline V gene are KGHSH and LQKENI. V was clipped by 6 bases and J by 4 bases; unmatched bases: 11. The CDR3 nucleotides are TGTGCCAGCTCCCTCTCCGGACAGGGTTGGAATCAGCCCCAGCATTTT. This codes for CASSLSGQGWNQPQHF.

The chain couples TRBV10-2 to TRBJ2-3; the D gene is possibly TRBD2 (6 bases). The V and J ends lost 6 bases and 5 bases respectively, with 12 bases between them. The CDR3 runs 13 residues. From germline, CDR1 is WSHSY and CDR2 SAAADI. The CDR3 nucleotides are TGCGCCAGCAGCCGGGACTGGGGAGATACGCAGTATTTT. Translating gives CASSRDWGDTQYF.

V gene TRBV7-2 combines with J gene TRBJ2-3, with D uncertain. Trimming shortened V by 8 bases and J by 7 bases, and 4 bases separated the two germline ends. Germline CDR1 reads SGHTA; CDR2 reads FQGNSA. The CDR3 has 9 residues. The CDR3 sequence: CASGNTQYF. In DNA, the CDR3 is TGTGCCAGCGGCAATACGCAGTATTTT.

The chain couples TRBV6-5 to TRBJ2-7; 7 nucleotides align to TRBD1. The length of the CDR3 is 15 residues. V lost 0 bases and J lost 5; bases outside the gene matches: 7. Per germline, CDR1 MNHEY and CDR2 SVGAGI. The CDR3 protein is CASSYSRGSRNEQYF. In DNA form, the CDR3 reads TGTGCCAGCAGTTACTCCAGGGGGAGTCGGAACGAGCAGTACTTC.

The chain carries TRBV19 and TRBJ1-5; tentatively, D is TRBD1 (5 bases). This CDR3 is built from 14 residues. CDR1 is LNHDA, CDR2 SQIVND, per germline (reference sequence). Trimming took off 3 bases at V and 4 bases at J, with 10 bases between the two ends. Here the CDR3 reads CASSIRTGNQPQHF. Here the CDR3 DNA reads TGTGCCAGTAGTATTCGAACAGGAAATCAGCCCCAGCATTTT.

V and J are TRBV10-1 and TRBJ2-5; 10 bases align to TRBD2. CDR1 is WNHNN and CDR2 is SYGVQD in the germline V gene (reference sequence). V shed 9 bases and J 5 bases; nucleotides not matched to a gene: 6. This CDR3 comprises 13 residues. CDR3 coding DNA: TGCGCCAGGAGCGGGAGGGAGGGGGAGACCCAGTACTTC. Translating gives CARSGREGETQYF.

This clone was observed a few times. V gene TRBV20-1 combines with J gene TRBJ1-1; no firm D call. Trimming removed 7 bases at V and 1 base at J, with 7 bases between. This CDR3 region has 11 residues. CDR1 and CDR2 from the germline V gene are DFQATT and SNEGSKA (reference sequence). In DNA form, the CDR3 reads TGCAGTGTTGGCTCGAACACTGAAGCTTTCTTT. This encodes CSVGSNTEAFF.

V is TRBV27 and J is TRBJ2-7, with TRBD1 as a possible D gene (5 bases). In germline, CDR1 is MNHEY, CDR2 SMNVEV (reference sequence). V was pared by 2 bases and J by 3 bases, with 11 bases between. This CDR3 region has 14 residues. The CDR3 region has the DNA TGTGCCAGCAGTTTACAGGGTCTAGGCTACGAGCAGTACTTC. Its protein is CASSLQGLGYEQYF.

The CDR3 loop reads CASSKHGGEVYGYTF. The CDR3 nucleotides read TGTGCCAGCAGCAAACACGGGGGGGAAGTCTATGGCTACACCTTC. The V gene is TRBV21-1, the J gene TRBJ1-2. TRBV21-1 is labeled a pseudogene. The CDR3 runs to 15 residues.

The chain combines TRBV27 with TRBJ2-6; possibly TRBD1 for D (5 bases). CDR3 length equals 17 residues. The germline V and J ends were trimmed by 6 bases and 0 bases, with 15 bases remaining between them. CDR1 MNHEY and CDR2 SMNVEV come from the germline V gene (reference sequence). This CDR3 reads CASSLGVPSSGANVLTF. The CDR3 DNA reads as TGTGCCAGCAGCCTAGGGGTCCCAAGCTCTGGGGCCAACGTCCTGACTTTC.

The chain couples TRBV19 to TRBJ1-5, with D perhaps TRBD1 (6 bases). V gave up 4 bases and J gave up 6 bases, with 10 bases separating them. The germline V gene encodes CDR1 LNHDA and CDR2 SQIVND (reference sequence). The CDR3 covers 13 residues. This CDR3 is CASSTSGAQPQHF. CDR3 DNA sequence: TGTGCCAGTAGTACCTCAGGGGCTCAGCCCCAGCATTTT.